This T cell receptor beta chain emerged from a study of cytomegalovirus exposure and HLA in healthy donors. Regarding the study as a whole: Per a later analysis, HLA-associated TCR beta chains showed more clonal expansion than other, equally common TCR beta chains. TCR beta V segments were, for the most part, productive about 87% or about 30% of the time in an earlier analysis. Researchers reported in a later analysis that a missense DCLRE1C variant was tied to TCR beta V- and J-gene trimming.

The CDR3 is made up of 16 amino acids. The V segment lost 2 bases and the J segment 3 bases; nucleotides outside the gene matches: 7. Per germline, CDR1 MDHEN and CDR2 SYDVKM. The PCR was carried out with 60 Vbeta primers and 13 Jbeta primers. Some clones are missing from TCRdb's copy, which holds only in-frame ones; the method was immunoSEQ multiplex PCR. The top ten hold about 0.8% of the sample, which has roughly 100,000 clones, just over 70% seen once. Though nominally healthy at sampling, donors likely had unrecorded immune exposures. As to this clone: Its target is not known.

The TCR was taken from a boy between 10 and 17 years old in good health and CMV-seronegative. The chain is built from TRBV28 and TRBJ2-5; 9 bases agree with TRBD2. The sequencing input was PBMCs. The DNA for the CDR3 is TGTGCCAGCAGTTTAGCAGTGGCGGGGGGGGAAGAGACCCAGTACTTC. It yields the protein CASSLAVAGGEETQYF.